Given below is one TCR beta chain in context. The antigen is unknown. The data stem from a study of vaccination and CD4 T cells after COVID-19. Researchers used the Oncomine TCR Beta short-read assay to sequence DNA from cultured CD4+ T cells. TCRdb processed the PCR reads anew with MiXCR; each CDR3 protein has one entry. This table holds 11,000 or so distinct CDR3 sequences, 25% to 35% found once. Documented treatment: roughly 10-day PBMC culture with coronavirus spike peptide pools or control peptides (ViraFEST assay). The germline gives CDR1 SGHRS, CDR2 YFSETQ. The CDR3 spans 15 residues. The V and J ends lost 4 bases and 1 base, in that order; junction bases with no gene match: 6.

The rearrangement joins TRBV5-1 to TRBJ1-1, with 8 nucleotides matching TRBD1. The receptor's source is a human donor who received a COVID-19 vaccine. This specimen consisted of CD4+ T cells from blood, cultured in vitro, obtained before SARS-CoV-2 vaccination. The CDR3 here is CASSTWTGKNTEAFF. The CDR3 nucleotides are TGCGCCAGCAGCACCTGGACAGGGAAGAACACTGAAGCTTTCTTT.